Each of the 32 T cell receptor beta chains below was sequenced from the same sample in a study of blood T cells in healthy people across ages. Next came a second PCR, run for about 7 to 12 cycles, which used a sample-barcoded 5' primer along with a J-beta primer mix. MiXCR, applied by TCRdb to the 5' RACE reads, yields one record per CDR3 protein. The sample lists about 1.4 million distinct CDR3 sequences, almost 60% occurring once. The specimen sequenced was blood. The origin of the receptors is a man younger than 35 in good health.

The DNA of the CDR3 is TGTGCCATCACACTAGGACGGAGTACTGAAGCTTTCTTT. This translates into CAITLGRSTEAFF. The genes are TRBV10-3 and TRBJ1-1; no definite D call. Germline V gene sequence: CDR1 ENHRY, CDR2 SYGVKD. This CDR3 is built from 13 residues. Trimming took 7 bases from V and 5 from J, leaving 14 bases between them.

This clonotype was detected only once. The chain couples TRBV11-2 to TRBJ2-3; D ambiguous. V was pared by 5 bases and J by 2 bases, with 14 bases between. Germline V CDR1 and CDR2: SGHAT, FQNNGV. CDR3 length: 15 amino acids. The CDR3 loop is CASSPSLVSTDTQYF. The CDR3 DNA reads as TGTGCCAGCAGCCCGAGTTTGGTGTCCACAGATACGCAGTATTTT.

This clonotype showed up just a few times. The genes are TRBV28 and TRBJ1-2; D unclear. The CDR3 totals 11 residues. CDR1 is MDHEN, CDR2 SYDVKM, per germline. V was shortened by 8 bases and J by 5 bases, with 9 bases between the two germline ends. The CDR3 DNA reads TGTGCCAGCCGGATTGGTTATGGCTACACCTTC. It translates to CASRIGYGYTF.

This sequence joins TRBV7-2 and TRBJ1-4, with D hard to call. Germline CDR1 reads SGHTA; CDR2 reads FQGNSA. V was trimmed by 3 bases and J by 10 bases, leaving 15 bases between them. The CDR3 covers 14 residues. The CDR3 spells CASSLLLTTGKLFF. Written as DNA, the CDR3 is TGTGCCAGCAGCTTGCTCCTCACGACGGGAAAACTGTTTTTT.

The chain uses TRBV20-1 and TRBJ1-1; 8 positions agree with TRBD1. Germline CDR1 reads DFQATT; CDR2 reads SNEGSKA (reference sequence). This CDR3 has 10 residues. Trimming cost V 5 bases and J 8 bases; bases outside gene matches: 1. The CDR3 reads CSAWTGEAFF. In DNA form, the CDR3 reads TGCAGTGCTTGGACAGGGGAAGCTTTCTTT.

Turning to this clonotype: One end of the junction does not line up with germline, which may come from a read error. V and J are TRBV7-9 and TRBJ2-5, with 9 bases that match TRBD2. Germline V CDR1 and CDR2: SEHNR, FQNEAQ (reference sequence). This CDR3 has 18 amino acids. The CDR3 region is CASSLYPRGSGGGETQYF. CDR3 sequence (DNA): TGTGCCAGCAGCCTATATCCCCGGGGTAGCGGGGGTGGAGAGACACAGTACTTC.

The chain links TRBV6-2 or TRBV6-3 to TRBJ2-3, with TRBD2 matching over 7 bases. CDR3 length equals 14 residues. J was trimmed by 2 bases and V by 9 bases; bases with no gene match: 8. Germline V gene sequence: CDR1 MNHEY, CDR2 SVGEGT. Here the CDR3 DNA reads TGTGCCAGTACTCTGGGACTACTCACAGATACGCAGTATTTT. Translated: CASTLGLLTDTQYF.

This clonotype appeared once. The chain carries TRBV5-1 and TRBJ2-5; 9 bases are shared with TRBD2. CDR1 SGHRS and CDR2 YFSETQ come from the germline V gene. Trimming took 0 bases from V and 1 from J; bases not matched to a gene: 7. The CDR3 consists of 17 residues. CDR3 residues: CASSLVLTSGSQETQYF. The CDR3 nucleotides read TGCGCCAGCAGCTTGGTATTGACTAGCGGCTCCCAAGAGACCCAGTACTTC.

This clonotype was counted a few times. The V and J genes are TRBV7-2 and TRBJ1-5; 7 bases agree with TRBD1. CDR3 length equals 17 residues. The trim removed 1 base at V and 3 bases at J, leaving 9 bases unmatched. Germline values: CDR1 SGHTA, CDR2 FQGNSA. CDR3 nucleotide sequence: TGTGCCAGCAGCTTAGAGTCGAGGGGGCAATACAATCAGCCCCAGCATTTT. Protein: CASSLESRGQYNQPQHF.

This clonotype was detected a few times. This may be a read error, as it is one base from a much larger clone. The rearrangement joins TRBV6-2 or TRBV6-3 to TRBJ2-3; D is undetermined. The CDR3 extends over 12 amino acids. V was pared by 1 base and J by 5 bases, with 4 bases between. CDR1 and CDR2 (germline): MNHEY, SVGEGT. The CDR3: CASSYWGDTQYF. CDR3 nucleotide sequence: TGTGCCAGCAGTTACTGGGGAGATACGCAGTATTTT.

This clonotype turned up a few times. The V call is TRBV10-3, the J call TRBJ2-3, with no clear D. V lost 3 bases and J lost 2, with 3 bases in between. The germline V gene has CDR1 ENHRY and CDR2 SYGVKD. This CDR3 spans 12 amino acids. In DNA form, the CDR3 reads TGTGCCATCAGTGAAGTCACAGATACGCAGTATTTT. Its protein product is CAISEVTDTQYF.

The chain links TRBV15 to TRBJ2-1, with 7 bases fitting TRBD1. The CDR3 totals 16 residues. J gave up 4 bases and V 1 base, and 7 bases lay outside the gene matches. CDR1 is LNHNV, CDR2 YYDKDF, per germline (reference sequence). The CDR3 DNA is TGTGCCACCAGCAGAGTGCCGCTGGGACAGTACAATGAGCAGTTCTTC. Amino acids: CATSRVPLGQYNEQFF.

V and J are TRBV11-2 and TRBJ2-4; D is ambiguous. The J call may be mistaken, given a closer DNA end match to TRBJ2-7. Per germline, CDR1 SGHAT and CDR2 FQNNGV. The CDR3 spans 14 residues. Here the CDR3 DNA reads TGTGCCAGCAGCTTAGTGAGCAGTGCCTACGAGCAGTACTTC. Protein product: CASSLVSSAYEQYF.

Only a few counts were recorded for this clonotype. The chain is built from TRBV6-5 and TRBJ2-5, with D possibly matching TRBD1 (5 bases). CDR1 and CDR2 (germline): MNHEY, SVGAGI. The V end lost 0 bases, the J end lost 6 bases, and 8 bases lay between the germline ends. The CDR3 has 13 amino acids. The CDR3 nucleotides are TGTGCCAGCAGTTACTCCCAGGGTCAGACCCAGTACTTC. This encodes CASSYSQGQTQYF.

The count of this clonotype is one. V gene TRBV7-9 combines with J gene TRBJ2-7, with D perhaps TRBD1 (5 bases). Trimming shortened V by 2 bases and J by 5 bases, and 10 bases separated the two germline ends. This CDR3 region has 13 residues. Looked up from germline, CDR1 is SEHNR and CDR2 is FQNEAQ (reference sequence). The CDR3 DNA follows: TGTGCCAGCAGCTTACAGGGTCCCCACGAGCAGTACTTC. It specifies CASSLQGPHEQYF.

This CDR3 is CATSRGASVKANEQFF. The DNA of the CDR3 is TGTGCCACCAGCAGAGGCGCCAGCGTTAAAGCCAATGAGCAGTTCTTC. The chain is built from TRBV15 and TRBJ2-1; D not resolved. CDR3 length: 16 amino acids. With 1 base removed from V and 6 bases from J, the gap between germline ends came to 16 bases. The germline gives CDR1 LNHNV, CDR2 YYDKDF (reference sequence).

The CDR3 is CSATSGGGAGGELFF. CDR3 bases: TGCAGTGCTACGTCTGGCGGGGGGGCCGGCGGGGAGCTGTTTTTT. The gene calls are TRBV20-1 and TRBJ2-2; the match to TRBD2 covers 9 bases. This CDR3 contains 15 residues. The ends lost 4 bases at V and 7 bases at J; junction bases unmatched: 10. CDR1 and CDR2 (germline): DFQATT, SNEGSKA (reference sequence).

This chain joins TRBV9 and TRBJ2-7; D may be TRBD1 (5 bases). The V end lost 0 bases, the J end lost 7 bases, and 20 bases lay between the germline ends. The length of the CDR3 is 16 residues. The V gene's germline CDR1 is SGDLS and CDR2 YYNGEE. The CDR3 spells CASSVAPQGPYNEQYF. The CDR3, as DNA: TGTGCCAGCAGCGTAGCCCCCCAGGGTCCCTACAATGAGCAGTACTTC. Together with reference TRBV9 and TRBJ2-7, the CDR3 gives the full variable domain: DSGVTQTPKHLITATGQRVTLRCSPRSGDLSVYWYQQSLDQGLQFLIQYYNGEERAKGNILERFSAQQFPDLHSELNLSSLELGDSALYFCASSVAPQGPYNEQYFGPGTRLTVT.

This clonotype was found a few times. This chain joins TRBV4-2 and TRBJ2-7, with 8 bases lining up with TRBD1. The CDR3 has 15 residues. From germline, CDR1 is LGHNA and CDR2 YNFKEQ. J gave up 2 bases and V 4 bases, and 7 bases lay outside the gene matches. The CDR3 nucleotides read TGTGCCAGCAGCCTTATGGACAGGGAAACCTACGAGCAGTACTTC. As protein: CASSLMDRETYEQYF.

For this clonotype: A much larger clonotype is one base distant, so this may be a read error. V is TRBV11-3 and J is TRBJ2-2, with TRBD1 matching 7 bases. Germline V gene sequence: CDR1 SGHNT, CDR2 YENEEA. CDR3 length: 14 residues. The J segment lost 4 bases and the V segment lost 5 bases, leaving 4 bases of the junction unmatched. The CDR3, as DNA: TGTGCCAGCAGCCTGGGACAGAGCACCGGGGAGCTGTTTTTT. Translating gives CASSLGQSTGELFF.

This clonotype turned up a few times. The chain couples TRBV27 to TRBJ2-7; no firm D call. The CDR3 length is 12 residues. V dropped 2 bases and J dropped 7 bases, with 9 bases sitting between them. Germline CDR1 reads MNHEY; CDR2 reads SMNVEV (reference sequence). Here the CDR3 DNA reads TGTGCCAGCAGTTTAAGAGGATTGGAGCAGTACTTC. Its protein is CASSLRGLEQYF.

This clonotype was recorded a few times. This chain connects TRBV4-1 to TRBJ2-7; possibly TRBD1 or TRBD2 for D (5 bases each). The CDR3 extends over 15 amino acids. V shed 3 bases and J shed 2 bases, with 14 bases lying between them. Germline V gives CDR1 MGHRA, CDR2 YSYEKL. CDR3 nucleotide sequence: TGCGCCAGCAGCCAGACCGGGACGGCTACCTACGAGCAGTACTTC. The encoded protein is CASSQTGTATYEQYF.

This clonotype has just a few counts. This chain connects TRBV10-3 to TRBJ2-5; D is possibly TRBD1 (6 bases). With 6 bases removed from V and 11 bases from J, the gap between germline ends came to 19 bases. The germline CDR1 and CDR2 sequences are ENHRY and SYGVKD. The length of the CDR3 is 13 residues. This CDR3 reads CAIRTGTHNEQYF. For the CDR3, the DNA is TGTGCCATCAGAACAGGGACCCACAATGAGCAGTACTTC.

The V gene is TRBV7-9, the J gene TRBJ2-7, with D possibly being TRBD1 (6 bases). V was pared by 5 bases and J by 4 bases, with 15 bases between. Looked up from germline, CDR1 is SEHNR and CDR2 is FQNEAQ (reference sequence). The CDR3 is 14 amino acids. CDR3 sequence: CASSPTGWVYEQYF. The CDR3 bases are TGTGCCAGCAGCCCAACAGGGTGGGTATACGAGCAGTACTTC.

The chain uses TRBV6-1 and TRBJ1-5; tentatively, D is TRBD1 (5 bases). The germline V gene has CDR1 MNHNS and CDR2 SASEGT. V shed 6 bases and J shed 3 bases, with 15 bases lying between them. This CDR3 comprises 15 residues. The CDR3 protein is CASRGARGHNQPQHF. CDR3 bases: TGTGCCAGCAGAGGGGCGAGGGGCCACAATCAGCCCCAGCATTTT.

The chain carries TRBV6-5 and TRBJ2-7; 8 bases are shared with TRBD1. This CDR3 is built from 15 residues. V gave up 9 bases and J gave up 3 bases; unmatched junction bases: 13. The V gene's germline CDR1 is MNHEY and CDR2 SVGAGI. The CDR3 loop reads CASNSVLGTGYEQYF. The DNA of the CDR3 is TGTGCCAGTAATTCCGTCCTCGGGACAGGCTACGAGCAGTACTTC.

Worth noting for this clonotype: One end of the junction varies from germline; a read error may be responsible. This chain joins TRBV7-8 and TRBJ2-1; D not certain. The CDR3 totals 11 residues. From germline, CDR1 is SGHVS and CDR2 FQNEAQ. CDR3 DNA: TGTGCCGGCAGCGCGATCAATGAGCAGTTCTTC. This translates into CAGSAINEQFF.

V usage is TRBV6-2 or TRBV6-3 and J usage is TRBJ2-7; D is ambiguous. The CDR3 totals 14 residues. CDR1 MNHEY and CDR2 SVGEGT come from the germline V gene. V gave up 2 bases and J gave up 0 bases, with 8 bases separating them. CDR3 amino acids: CASSYTSSSYEQYF. CDR3 sequence (DNA): TGTGCCAGCAGTTACACTTCTAGCTCCTACGAGCAGTACTTC.

This CDR3 is CASSLINNEQYF. The DNA of the CDR3 is TGCGCCAGCAGCCTGATAAACAATGAGCAGTACTTC. This rearrangement joins TRBV4-1 to TRBJ2-5; D gene ambiguous. The CDR3 sequence is 12 residues long. V was cut by 4 bases and J by 11 bases, with 14 bases left in between. The germline V gene has CDR1 MGHRA and CDR2 YSYEKL.

V is TRBV6-1 and J is TRBJ2-5; TRBD2 aligns across 11 bases. Germline trimming cut 5 bases from V and 11 bases from J; bases unmatched to any gene: 13. The CDR3 totals 15 residues. Germline V CDR1 and CDR2: MNHNS, SASEGT. CDR3 amino acids: CASSPSGGRYNEQYF. The DNA for the CDR3 is TGTGCCAGCAGTCCTAGCGGGGGGAGGTACAATGAGCAGTACTTC.

The chain is built from TRBV4-1 and TRBJ1-5; D remains unclear. V was cut by 1 base and J by 4 bases, with 8 bases left in between. The CDR3 has 14 residues. Germline V CDR1 and CDR2: MGHRA, YSYEKL. As DNA, the CDR3 is TGCGCCAGCAGCCAAGTTTTGGGAAATCAGCCCCAGCATTTT. Its protein is CASSQVLGNQPQHF.

The CDR3 sequence: CASSWVVGKDNEQFF. Here the CDR3 DNA reads TGCGCCAGCAGCTGGGTCGTAGGAAAAGACAATGAGCAGTTCTTC. The V and J genes are TRBV5-1 and TRBJ2-1; D call uncertain. CDR3 length: 15 amino acids. In germline, CDR1 is SGHRS, CDR2 YFSETQ. With 3 bases removed from V and 5 bases from J, the gap between germline ends came to 15 bases.